A selection of T cell receptor beta chains follows, all from one sample in a study of cytomegalovirus exposure and HLA in healthy donors. TCRdb's copy holds only in-frame clones and misses some; the assay was immunoSEQ multiplex PCR. The data contain roughly 200,000 clones, around 81% of them singletons. Sequenced material: PBMCs. Source of these receptors: a man aged 30 to 45 in good health and CMV-seronegative. The CDR3 runs from the conserved cysteine through the conserved F or W. The D gene is left open where the match is weak. Rows give clone size only sometimes, using once, few, many, or a class for an expanded clone.

TRBJ1-4	TRBV28	TRBD1	.	CASSSDRGPFF	TGTGCCAGCAGTTCGGACAGGGGCCCGTTTTTT
TRBJ1-5	TRBV15	TRBD1	.	CATSRVDRDNQPQHF	TGTGCCACCAGCAGAGTCGACAGGGACAATCAGCCCCAGCATTTT
TRBJ1-4	TRBV28	TRBD1	.	CASSSSIDRVREKLFF	TGTGCCAGCAGTTCCTCCATCGACAGGGTGAGAGAAAAACTGTTTTTT
TRBJ2-7	TRBV27	TRBD1	.	CASSLYSGGIYEQYF	TGTGCCAGCAGTTTATATTCAGGGGGCATCTACGAGCAGTACTTC
TRBJ1-5	TRBV2	.	few	CASSVWGVGNQPQHF	TGTGCCAGCAGTGTTTGGGGAGTGGGCAATCAGCCCCAGCATTTT
TRBJ2-7	TRBV25-1	.	.	CASSVRGYYEQYF	TGTGCCAGCAGTGTCAGGGGCTACTACGAGCAGTACTTC
TRBJ2-2	TRBV27	TRBD2	few	CASSLRGLAGDTGELFF	TGTGCCAGCAGTTTAAGGGGACTAGCGGGAGACACCGGGGAGCTGTTTTTT
TRBJ1-5	TRBV15	.	once	CATSRRGMGNQPQHF	TGTGCCACCAGCAGGCGGGGGATGGGCAATCAGCCCCAGCATTTT
TRBJ1-3	TRBV5-1	.	few	CASSLTPGGSSGNTIYF	TGCGCCAGCAGCTTGACGCCTGGGGGCTCCTCTGGAAACACCATATATTTT
TRBJ2-2	TRBV2	TRBD1	.	CASRSGQGNTGELFF	TGTGCCAGCAGGAGCGGACAGGGAAACACCGGGGAGCTGTTTTTT
TRBJ2-7	TRBV5-1	.	few	CASSLGVYEQYF	TGCGCCAGCAGCTTGGGAGTCTACGAGCAGTACTTC
TRBJ2-7	TRBV19	.	.	CASSIVSDGYEQYF	TGTGCCAGTAGTATAGTCAGCGACGGCTACGAGCAGTACTTC